A selection of T cell receptor beta chains follows, all from one sample in a study of blood T cell repertoires in COVID-19. Profiled with immunoSEQ multiplex PCR; TCRdb holds only in-frame clones, not every one. Among 250,000 or so clones listed, 80% to 95% were seen once. What was sequenced was peripheral blood. These TCRs come from a man younger than 40 with COVID-19, enrolled during active disease. The CDR3 runs from the conserved cysteine through the conserved F or W. Each record gives: D gene, clone size, V gene, J gene, CDR3 DNA, CDR3 protein. A D gene is named only where the DNA matches it firmly. The size of a clone is reported for some rows only, either as once, few or many, or as a class for expanded clones.

d_call: TRBD1
clone_size: -
v_call: TRBV9
j_call: TRBJ1-3
cdr3_nt: TGTGCCAGCAGCGTAGTTCCAGGGGGAGCGGGAAACACCATATATTTT
cdr3_aa: CASSVVPGGAGNTIYF

d_call: -
clone_size: few
v_call: TRBV28
j_call: TRBJ1-6
cdr3_nt: TGTGCCAGCAGTTTTTCGTTCGGTCTCGGCTCCTATAATTCACCCCTCCACTTT
cdr3_aa: CASSFSFGLGSYNSPLHF

d_call: -
clone_size: -
v_call: TRBV3-1/TRBV3-2
j_call: TRBJ1-5
cdr3_nt: TGTGCCAGCAGCCAAGATTCTCAGGGTTTACAGCCCCAGCATTTT
cdr3_aa: CASSQDSQGLQPQHF

d_call: -
clone_size: once
v_call: TRBV6-5
j_call: TRBJ1-1
cdr3_nt: TGTGCCAGCAGCGCTACCGCCGGGTACACTGAAGCTTTCTTT
cdr3_aa: CASSATAGYTEAFF

d_call: -
clone_size: -
v_call: TRBV6-6
j_call: TRBJ1-1
cdr3_nt: TGTGCCAGCAGTTGGGAGAAGGTCGGGAACACTGAAGCTTTCTTT
cdr3_aa: CASSWEKVGNTEAFF

d_call: TRBD1
clone_size: -
v_call: TRBV7-6
j_call: TRBJ2-5
cdr3_nt: TGTGCCAGCAGCTCATCCGGGACAGGGGGCAAAGAGACCCAGTACTTC
cdr3_aa: CASSSSGTGGKETQYF

d_call: TRBD2
clone_size: once
v_call: TRBV10-1
j_call: TRBJ2-1
cdr3_nt: TGCGCCAGCAGCTCAACCAGCGGGGGGCTCGGGGATGAGCAGTTCTTC
cdr3_aa: CASSSTSGGLGDEQFF

d_call: -
clone_size: -
v_call: TRBV4-1
j_call: TRBJ2-7
cdr3_nt: TGCGCCAGCAGCCAAGATCGTGGGGGGTCAGACTACGAGCAGTACTTC
cdr3_aa: CASSQDRGGSDYEQYF

d_call: -
clone_size: -
v_call: TRBV7-2
j_call: TRBJ2-1
cdr3_nt: TGTGCCAGCAGCCCTCAGGGGAGCTCCTACAATGAGCAGTTCTTC
cdr3_aa: CASSPQGSSYNEQFF

d_call: TRBD1
clone_size: -
v_call: TRBV19
j_call: TRBJ1-1
cdr3_nt: TGTGCCAGTAGTGCCAGGACAGGGACTCCGGGGTTCTTT
cdr3_aa: CASSARTGTPGFF

d_call: TRBD2
clone_size: -
v_call: TRBV5-5
j_call: TRBJ2-7
cdr3_nt: TGTGCCAGCAGCCGAGGTCCTAGCGGTAACGAGCAGTACTTC
cdr3_aa: CASSRGPSGNEQYF

d_call: TRBD1
clone_size: -
v_call: TRBV6-5
j_call: TRBJ2-5
cdr3_nt: TGTGCCAGCAGTTACCCGGGACAGTTGGAGACCCAGTACTTC
cdr3_aa: CASSYPGQLETQYF

d_call: TRBD1
clone_size: -
v_call: TRBV6-5
j_call: TRBJ2-7
cdr3_nt: TGTGCCAGCAGTTACCGACAGGGGTTATCCTACGAGCAGTACTTC
cdr3_aa: CASSYRQGLSYEQYF

d_call: TRBD1
clone_size: -
v_call: TRBV7-9
j_call: TRBJ1-1
cdr3_nt: TGTGCCAGCAGCCCTACAGGGGGGATGAACACTGAAGCTTTCTTT
cdr3_aa: CASSPTGGMNTEAFF

d_call: -
clone_size: -
v_call: TRBV2
j_call: TRBJ1-6
cdr3_nt: TGTGCCAGCACTGTGGACAGCAGCTATAATTCACCCCTCCACTTT
cdr3_aa: CASTVDSSYNSPLHF

d_call: -
clone_size: -
v_call: TRBV2
j_call: TRBJ1-2
cdr3_nt: TGTGCCAGCGGCGACAGTGTAGCTAACTATGGCTACACCTTC
cdr3_aa: CASGDSVANYGYTF

d_call: -
clone_size: -
v_call: TRBV12-3/TRBV12-4
j_call: TRBJ2-2
cdr3_nt: TGTGCCAGCCGTCTCGAGACCGGGGAGCTGTTTTTT
cdr3_aa: CASRLETGELFF